These 25 T cell receptor beta chains originate from one sample sequenced in a study of cytomegalovirus exposure and HLA in healthy donors (dated by TCRdb to 2017 to 2019). Libraries were constructed by the immunoSEQ multiplex PCR assay. For the multiplex PCR, a mixture combining 60 forward primers for TCR Vbeta segments and 13 reverse primers for TCR Jbeta segments was used. TCRdb stores this immuneACCESS table with in-frame sequences only. Part of the clones is absent; in the studies checked, under half of the shortfall reflects unresolved V genes, and no reason is known for the rest. In all, the sample holds around 170,000 clones, and almost 85% of those were seen once. The ten most abundant clones make up roughly 0.38% of the sample. Sequenced input: PBMCs. The receptors come from a boy aged 2-15 years in good health and CMV-seronegative.

The sample holds a few counts of this clone. This chain connects TRBV2 to TRBJ2-2, with TRBD1 matching 11 bases. Germline V gene sequence: CDR1 SNHLY, CDR2 FYNNEI. Trimming removed 8 bases from V and 7 bases from J; junction bases left unmatched: 6. This CDR3 spans 14 amino acids. CDR3 protein: CASLGDRGVGELFF. CDR3 DNA: TGTGCCAGCTTAGGGGACAGGGGGGTCGGGGAGCTGTTTTTT.

This clone was seen a handful of times. This rearrangement joins TRBV10-1 to TRBJ1-1; D is undetermined. The CDR3 runs to 13 residues. From germline, CDR1 is WNHNN and CDR2 SYGVQD (reference sequence). V was shortened by 0 bases and J by 6 bases, with 8 bases between the two germline ends. DNA for the CDR3: TGCGCCAGCAGTGAGTCGTTAGTCTCTGAAGCTTTCTTT. It translates to CASSESLVSEAFF.

The chain employs TRBV5-1 and TRBJ2-3; no definite D call. From germline, CDR1 is SGHRS and CDR2 YFSETQ. The CDR3 spans 13 residues. V dropped 4 bases and J dropped 1 base, with 7 bases sitting between them. The CDR3 DNA follows: TGCGCCAGCAGCGCAACGGGCACAGATACGCAGTATTTT. It encodes CASSATGTDTQYF.

The chain recombines TRBV5-1 with TRBJ1-1, with D unresolved. The CDR3 is 15 residues long. CDR1 and CDR2 (germline): SGHRS, YFSETQ. Deletions cut 7 bases from V and 2 bases from J, with 18 bases between. The CDR3 nucleotides are TGCGCCAGCGGACCCGGGAGCAGATCCAACACTGAAGCTTTCTTT. Residues: CASGPGSRSNTEAFF.

V usage is TRBV6-5 and J usage is TRBJ1-3, with a tentative D call TRBD1 (6 bases). In germline, CDR1 is MNHEY, CDR2 SVGAGI. The CDR3 loop spans 16 amino acids. With 2 bases removed from V and 4 bases from J, the gap between germline ends came to 15 bases. CDR3 region: CASSYTRGVAGNTIYF. DNA of the CDR3: TGTGCCAGCAGTTACACCAGGGGAGTGGCGGGAAACACCATATATTTT.

This clone appeared a few times. The V call is TRBV21-1, the J call TRBJ1-1; the DNA was not compared with TRBD1, the D call given in the table. TRBV21-1 is tagged as a pseudogene. The CDR3 sequence is 16 residues long. CDR3 sequence: CASSKRDRGLHTEAFF. The CDR3 DNA follows: TGTGCCAGCAGCAAAAGGGACAGGGGCCTACACACTGAAGCTTTCTTT.

V gene TRBV27 combines with J gene TRBJ1-2; the match to TRBD1 covers 12 bases. With V trimmed by 6 bases and J by 7 bases, 9 bases remained unmatched. Germline-derived CDR1 and CDR2 are MNHEY and SMNVEV (reference sequence). The CDR3 sequence is 15 residues long. Here the CDR3 DNA reads TGTGCCAGCAGAACCCTGGGACAGGGGGCGGGTGGCTACACCTTC. As protein: CASRTLGQGAGGYTF.

V is TRBV18 and J is TRBJ2-1; the match to TRBD1 covers 7 bases. Germline loops: CDR1 KGHSH, CDR2 LQKENI. The CDR3 extends over 18 amino acids. V was pared by 2 bases and J by 1 base, with 11 bases of the junction left unmatched. The CDR3 protein is CASSPVLGTALSYNEQFF. The CDR3 DNA reads as TGTGCCAGCTCACCAGTTTTAGGGACAGCCCTTTCCTACAATGAGCAGTTCTTC.

V usage is TRBV7-9 and J usage is TRBJ2-1; 13 positions match TRBD2. V gave up 5 bases and J gave up 8 bases; unmatched junction bases: 9. The CDR3 covers 16 residues. The germline gives CDR1 SEHNR, CDR2 FQNEAQ (reference sequence). The CDR3: CASSIRTSGRVDEQFF. CDR3 coding DNA: TGTGCCAGCAGCATCCGGACTAGCGGGAGAGTGGATGAGCAGTTCTTC.

This clone was counted once. The chain links TRBV25-1 to TRBJ2-5; a possible D gene is TRBD1 (7 bases). V gave up 4 bases and J gave up 2 bases, with 11 bases separating them. Germline loops: CDR1 MGHDK, CDR2 SYGVNS. This CDR3 spans 14 amino acids. CDR3 in amino acids: CASSGPGGQETQYF. DNA for the CDR3: TGTGCCAGCAGTGGACCAGGGGGGCAAGAGACCCAGTACTTC.

This clone occurred a few times. The V and J genes are TRBV6-5 and TRBJ2-2; 15 nucleotides align to TRBD2. After removal of 8 bases from V and 6 bases from J, the junction contained 1 base not matched to a gene. Germline lookup yields CDR1 MNHEY and CDR2 SVGAGI. The CDR3 extends over 14 amino acids. The CDR3 reads CASGLAGGPGELFF. Here the CDR3 DNA reads TGTGCCAGCGGACTAGCGGGAGGGCCCGGGGAGCTGTTTTTT.

The CDR3 DNA reads as TGTGCCACCAGCAGAGAGGTCGAGGAAGATGACACCTTC. Translating it yields CATSREVEEDDTF. This sequence joins TRBV15 and TRBJ1-2, with no clear D. The germline CDR1 and CDR2 sequences are LNHNV and YYDKDF (reference sequence). This CDR3 contains 13 residues. Deletions cut 0 bases from V and 12 bases from J, with 14 bases between.

V is TRBV12-5 and J is TRBJ1-1, with D hard to call. Germline CDR1 is LGHNT and CDR2 is FRNRAP. The CDR3 is 12 amino acids. With 6 bases removed from V and 1 base from J, the gap between germline ends came to 6 bases. CDR3: CASGRGNTEAFF. Written as DNA, the CDR3 is TGTGCTAGTGGGCGGGGGAACACTGAAGCTTTCTTT.

V gene TRBV11-2 combines with J gene TRBJ1-1, with D possibly matching TRBD1 (5 bases). CDR1 is SGHAT and CDR2 is FQNNGV in the germline V gene. V was trimmed by 1 base and J by 0 bases, leaving 9 bases between them. The CDR3 has 15 residues. The CDR3 sequence: CASSLVSGLNTEAFF. The CDR3 DNA follows: TGTGCCAGCAGCTTAGTGTCAGGGTTGAACACTGAAGCTTTCTTT.

V gene TRBV5-1 combines with J gene TRBJ2-5, with 16 bases matching TRBD2. V lost 4 bases, J lost 2 bases, and 8 bases stayed unmatched. There are 18 residues in the CDR3. CDR1 is SGHRS and CDR2 is YFSETQ in the germline V gene. The CDR3: CASSTGLAGGVRQETQYF. Here the CDR3 DNA reads TGCGCCAGCAGCACGGGACTAGCGGGAGGGGTCAGGCAAGAGACCCAGTACTTC.

The chain uses TRBV5-6 and TRBJ2-1, with 15 bases matching TRBD2. The CDR3 loop spans 18 amino acids. Trimming took 4 bases from V and 1 from J; bases not matched to a gene: 6. Looked up from germline, CDR1 is SGHDT and CDR2 is YYEEEE. The CDR3 reads CASSRTSGRAGSYNEQFF. The CDR3 DNA is TGTGCCAGCAGCCGGACTAGCGGGAGGGCCGGGTCCTACAATGAGCAGTTCTTC.

This clone occurred once. The chain has TRBV10-3 and TRBJ2-7; the D gene is possibly TRBD2 (6 bases). V lost 7 bases and J lost 5, with 15 bases in between. This CDR3 is built from 13 residues. CDR1 is ENHRY, CDR2 SYGVKD, per germline. DNA for the CDR3: TGTGCCATCAACACGGGAGCTGGCCACGAGCAGTACTTC. It translates to CAINTGAGHEQYF.

The rearrangement uses TRBV29-1 and TRBJ1-1; tentative D call: TRBD1 (5 bases). CDR3 length: 11 residues. Germline-derived CDR1 and CDR2 are SQVTM and ANQGSEA. V gave up 7 bases and J gave up 6 bases, with 12 bases separating them. This chain's CDR3 is CSGGLGAEAFF. In nucleotides, the CDR3 is TGCAGCGGGGGACTTGGGGCTGAAGCTTTCTTT.

This chain joins TRBV25-1 and TRBJ2-1, with 13 bases aligning to TRBD2. Trimming took 4 bases from V and 6 from J; bases not matched to a gene: 3. Germline V gene sequence: CDR1 MGHDK, CDR2 SYGVNS. CDR3 length: 15 amino acids. CDR3 nucleotides: TGTGCCAGCAGTGGAGGACTAGCGGGAGTCAATGAGCAGTTCTTC. Translation: CASSGGLAGVNEQFF.

The chain has TRBV28 and TRBJ2-7; TRBD1 matches 10 bases. Germline-derived CDR1 and CDR2 are MDHEN and SYDVKM. The CDR3 consists of 15 residues. V lost 4 bases, J lost 7 bases, and 10 bases stayed unmatched. CDR3: CASSYPGTGESEQYF. CDR3 coding DNA: TGTGCCAGCAGTTATCCCGGGACAGGGGAAAGTGAGCAGTACTTC.

The chain carries TRBV18 and TRBJ1-4; 10 nucleotides align to TRBD1. Germline CDR1 KGHSH, CDR2 LQKENI. The CDR3 spans 15 residues. Trimming took 3 bases from V and 7 from J; bases not matched to a gene: 5. The CDR3 DNA reads TGTGCCAGCTCACCTGGGACAGGGGCTCGTGAAAAACTGTTTTTT. As protein: CASSPGTGAREKLFF. Combining the CDR3 with reference TRBV18 and TRBJ1-4 gives the whole variable domain NAGVMQNPRHLVRRRGQEARLRCSPMKGHSHVYWYRQLPEEGLKFMVYLQKENIIDESGMPKERFSAEFPKEGPSILRIQQVVRGDSAAYFCASSPGTGAREKLFFGSGTQLSVL.

The V call is TRBV27, the J call TRBJ2-1; 10 nucleotides line up with TRBD2. The V and J ends lost 5 bases and 5 bases, in that order; junction bases with no gene match: 3. The CDR3 is made up of 14 amino acids. Germline V gene lookup returns CDR1 MNHEY and CDR2 SMNVEV (reference sequence). CDR3 sequence reads: CASSPGTSDNEQFF. CDR3 in DNA: TGTGCCAGCAGTCCCGGGACTAGCGACAATGAGCAGTTCTTC.

The CDR3 DNA reads TGTGCCATCAGTGACCCCACGAGGGAGGGAAGATCTGGAAACACCATATATTTT. The encoded protein is CAISDPTREGRSGNTIYF. The rearrangement links TRBV10-3 to TRBJ1-3; D gene unclear. Deletions cut 3 bases from V and 1 base from J, with 19 bases between. Germline CDR1 is ENHRY and CDR2 is SYGVKD. The CDR3 consists of 18 residues.

V is TRBV9 and J is TRBJ2-3; D is unresolved. The ends were cut back, 0 bases at V and 6 bases at J, with 5 bases in the middle. Germline-derived CDR1 and CDR2 are SGDLS and YYNGEE. The CDR3 is made up of 12 amino acids. CDR3 DNA: TGTGCCAGCAGCGTAGTCAGTGATACGCAGTATTTT. The encoded protein is CASSVVSDTQYF.

The J gene is TRBJ1-2, the V gene TRBV28; the match to TRBD1 covers 8 bases. Per germline, CDR1 MDHEN and CDR2 SYDVKM. The V and J ends lost 1 base and 6 bases, in that order; junction bases with no gene match: 7. This CDR3 has 15 residues. CDR3 amino acids: CASSLFRGRRNGYTF. CDR3 coding DNA: TGTGCCAGCAGTTTATTCAGGGGGCGGAGGAATGGCTACACCTTC.